Each of the 15 T cell receptor beta chains below was sequenced from the same sample in a study of CXCR3-negative and CXCR3-positive naive CD8 T cells. Study-wide findings and caveats: CXCR3-positive naive cells carried more hydrophobic TRB CDR3s than CXCR3-negative naive cells did.

TRB cDNA was prepared as libraries by UMI-labeled 5' RACE. TCRdb re-called the 5' RACE reads; one entry per CDR3 protein, DNA not given. The sample table sets out 150,000 to 170,000 distinct CDR3 sequences. Their cognate antigens are unknown. Input material: naive CXCR3+ CD8+ T cells from blood. The sample's subset: CD45RO-CCR7+CD27+CD95- naive CD8+ T cells expressing CXCR3 (TNR3+). The receptors here all came from a human donor in good health. Some clones in this sample may be carry-over from other donors' samples.

V and J are TRBV9 and TRBJ2-1; TCRdb selects TRBD2, and the lack of DNA leaves this call unchecked. The CDR3 sequence is 17 residues long. Germline loops: CDR1 SGDLS, CDR2 YYNGEE. CDR3 amino acids: CASSGGTSGSNYNEQFF.

The genes are TRBV28 and TRBJ2-1; TCRdb's D gene call, TRBD1, goes unchecked for lack of DNA. Germline loops: CDR1 MDHEN, CDR2 SYDVKM. The CDR3 is 14 amino acids. CDR3 sequence: CASSTGTGGNEQFF.

The chain has TRBV6-5 and TRBJ2-7; the D call of TRBD1 rests on TCRdb alone, since no DNA is present to check it. This CDR3 region has 14 residues. Germline V CDR1 and CDR2: MNHEY, SVGAGI. CDR3 amino acids: CASSAYAGGYEQYF.

The rearrangement uses TRBV29-1 and TRBJ2-1; TCRdb indicates TRBD1, and absent DNA this call remains unverified. CDR3 length equals 15 residues. The V gene's germline CDR1 is SQVTM and CDR2 ANQGSEA. CDR3 region: CSVATGHSLGNEQFF.

This chain connects TRBV12-3 or TRBV12-4 to TRBJ2-3; TCRdb's assignment of TRBD2 cannot be checked, as there is no DNA. This CDR3 spans 15 amino acids. This CDR3 reads CASSLLAGEPDTQYF.

This chain joins TRBV7-9 and TRBJ1-1; TCRdb reports TRBD1, a call that lacks DNA to check it against. Germline loops: CDR1 SEHNR, CDR2 FQNEAQ (reference sequence). The CDR3 runs 13 residues. The CDR3 is CASSSGGVTEAFF.

This chain connects TRBV6-2 or TRBV6-3 to TRBJ2-7. This CDR3 contains 14 residues. Per the germline V gene, CDR1 is MNHEY and CDR2 is SVGEGT. CDR3 amino acids: CASSTQGLHYEQYF.

This rearrangement joins TRBV7-9 to TRBJ1-2. This CDR3 is 15 amino acids long. The V gene's germline CDR1 is SEHNR and CDR2 FQNEAQ (reference sequence). This CDR3 is CASSLAQRRNYGYTF.

V gene TRBV6-6 combines with J gene TRBJ1-1; there is no DNA to check the TCRdb D call of TRBD1. Germline CDR1 is MNHNY and CDR2 is SVGAGI (reference sequence). CDR3 length equals 13 residues. This CDR3 reads CASTQGAGTEAFF.

The gene calls are TRBV28 and TRBJ2-2; with no DNA, the TCRdb D assignment of TRBD2 cannot be verified. Germline V CDR1 and CDR2: MDHEN, SYDVKM. The CDR3 consists of 19 residues. The CDR3: CASSLTTGTSGRAAGELFF.

The chain couples TRBV7-9 to TRBJ2-1; TCRdb names TRBD2, which stays unverified in the absence of DNA. CDR1 is SEHNR, CDR2 FQNEAQ, per germline (reference sequence). The CDR3 is 13 residues long. The CDR3 protein is CVSSLLRENEQFF.

This sequence joins TRBV21-1 and TRBJ2-4; without DNA, the TCRdb call of TRBD1 cannot be checked. TRBV21-1 is listed as a pseudogene. The CDR3 contains 15 residues. CDR3 in amino acids: CASSVSRKGGNIQYF.

The V and J genes are TRBV7-3 and TRBJ2-2; TCRdb outputs TRBD1, but without DNA this stays unchecked. The CDR3 has 14 amino acids. Germline CDR1 SGHTA, CDR2 FQGTGA. The chain's CDR3 is CASSPPANTGELFF.

The chain employs TRBV19 and TRBJ2-7; the D gene TCRdb calls, TRBD1, cannot be checked with no DNA. Germline loops: CDR1 LNHDA, CDR2 SQIVND (reference sequence). The CDR3 loop spans 14 amino acids. The CDR3: CASSTGTGEREQYF.

This chain links TRBV20-1 with TRBJ1-2; TCRdb indicates TRBD1, and absent DNA this call remains unverified. In germline, CDR1 is DFQATT, CDR2 SNEGSKA (reference sequence). This CDR3 is 12 amino acids long. This CDR3 reads CSAREQGWGYTF.